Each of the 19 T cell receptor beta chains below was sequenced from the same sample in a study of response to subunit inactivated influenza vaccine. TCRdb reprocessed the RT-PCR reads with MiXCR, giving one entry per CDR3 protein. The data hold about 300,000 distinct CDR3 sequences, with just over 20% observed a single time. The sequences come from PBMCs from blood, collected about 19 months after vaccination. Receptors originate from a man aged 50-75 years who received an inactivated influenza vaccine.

This chain's CDR3 is CSAEGQAHWGYTF. The CDR3 nucleotides read TGCAGTGCTGAAGGACAGGCCCATTGGGGCTACACCTTC. The chain joins TRBV20-1 to TRBJ1-2; 7 positions match TRBD1. The germline gives CDR1 DFQATT, CDR2 SNEGSKA (reference sequence). The CDR3 sequence is 13 residues long. The junction had 11 bases not matched to a gene; V was cut back by 5 bases and J by 8 bases.

The CDR3: CAISEVGSGQGSQPQHF. As DNA, the CDR3 is TGTGCCATCAGTGAGGTCGGTTCGGGACAGGGGAGTCAGCCCCAGCATTTT. The V call is TRBV10-3, the J call TRBJ1-5, with TRBD1 matching 10 bases. Germline assignment: CDR1 ENHRY and CDR2 SYGVKD. The CDR3 consists of 17 residues. V lost 2 bases, J lost 6 bases, and 10 bases stayed unmatched.

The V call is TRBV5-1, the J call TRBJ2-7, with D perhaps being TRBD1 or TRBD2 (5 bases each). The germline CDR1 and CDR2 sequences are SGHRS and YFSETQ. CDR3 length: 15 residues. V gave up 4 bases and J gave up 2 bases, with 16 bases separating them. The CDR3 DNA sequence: TGCGCCAGCAGCGGGACGGTCTCCCCACCCTACGAGCAGTACTTC. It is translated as CASSGTVSPPYEQYF. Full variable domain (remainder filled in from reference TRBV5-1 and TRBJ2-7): KAGVTQTPRYLIKTRGQQVTLSCSPISGHRSVSWYQQTPGQGLQFLFEYFSETQRNKGNFPGRFSGRQFSNSRSEMNVSTLELGDSALYLCASSGTVSPPYEQYFGPGTRLTVT.

The CDR3, as DNA: TGTGCCAGTCAACGCGACGGGCGCACAGATACGCAGTATTTT. Protein product: CASQRDGRTDTQYF. This chain connects TRBV25-1 to TRBJ2-3; D gene uncertain. The germline V gene has CDR1 MGHDK and CDR2 SYGVNS. This CDR3 spans 14 amino acids. The V gene lost 9 bases and the J gene lost 1 base, with 14 bases spanning the gap.

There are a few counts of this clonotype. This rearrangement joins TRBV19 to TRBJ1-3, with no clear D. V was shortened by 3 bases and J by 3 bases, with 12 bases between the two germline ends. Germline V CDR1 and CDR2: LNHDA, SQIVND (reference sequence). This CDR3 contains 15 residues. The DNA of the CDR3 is TGTGCCAGTAGTATCGCAGCGACTTTTGGAAACACCATATATTTT. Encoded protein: CASSIAATFGNTIYF.

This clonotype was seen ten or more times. CDR3 protein: CASSLSVGAYEQYF. The DNA of the CDR3 is TGTGCCAGCAGTTTATCTGTGGGCGCCTACGAGCAGTACTTC. The V gene is TRBV28, the J gene TRBJ2-7; no clear D gene. Germline values: CDR1 MDHEN, CDR2 SYDVKM. The V and J ends lost 1 base and 2 bases respectively, with 9 bases between them. This CDR3 contains 14 residues. Full variable domain (outside the CDR3, taken from reference TRBV28 and TRBJ2-7): DVKVTQSSRYLVKRTGEKVFLECVQDMDHENMFWYRQDPGLGLRLIYFSYDVKMKEKGDIPEGYSVSREKKERFSLILESASTNQTSMYLCASSLSVGAYEQYFGPGTRLTVT.

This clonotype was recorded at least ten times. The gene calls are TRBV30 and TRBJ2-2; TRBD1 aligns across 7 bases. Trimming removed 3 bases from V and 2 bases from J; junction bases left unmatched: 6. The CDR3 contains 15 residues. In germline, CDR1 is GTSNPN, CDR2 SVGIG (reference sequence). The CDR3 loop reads CAWRGGRKNTGELFF. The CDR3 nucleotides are TGTGCCTGGAGAGGGGGCAGGAAAAACACCGGGGAGCTGTTTTTT. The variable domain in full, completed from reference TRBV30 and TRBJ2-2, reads SQTIHQWPATLVQPVGSPLSLECTVEGTSNPNLYWYRQAAGRGLQLLFYSVGIGQISSEVPQNLSASRPQDRQFILSSKKLLLSDSGFYLCAWRGGRKNTGELFFGEGSRLTVL.

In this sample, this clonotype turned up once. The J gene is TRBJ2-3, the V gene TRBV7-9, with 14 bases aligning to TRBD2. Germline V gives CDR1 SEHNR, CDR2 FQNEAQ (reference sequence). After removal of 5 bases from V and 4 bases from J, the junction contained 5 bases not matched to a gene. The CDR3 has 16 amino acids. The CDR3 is CASSPEGLAGADTQYF. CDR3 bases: TGTGCCAGCAGCCCGGAGGGACTAGCGGGAGCAGATACGCAGTATTTT.

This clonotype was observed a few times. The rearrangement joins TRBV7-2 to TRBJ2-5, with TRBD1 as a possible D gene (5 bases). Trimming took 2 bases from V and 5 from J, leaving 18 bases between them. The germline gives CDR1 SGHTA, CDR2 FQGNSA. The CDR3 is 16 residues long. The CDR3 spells CASSLIEGHKRETQYF. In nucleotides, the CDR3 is TGTGCCAGCAGCTTAATAGAAGGACATAAAAGGGAGACCCAGTACTTC.

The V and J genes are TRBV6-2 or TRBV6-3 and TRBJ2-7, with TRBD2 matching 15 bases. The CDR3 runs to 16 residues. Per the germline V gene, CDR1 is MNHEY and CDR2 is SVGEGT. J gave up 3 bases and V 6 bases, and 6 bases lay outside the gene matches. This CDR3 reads CASRRTSGRARYEQYF. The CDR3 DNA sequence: TGTGCCAGCAGACGGACTAGCGGGAGGGCCCGCTACGAGCAGTACTTC.

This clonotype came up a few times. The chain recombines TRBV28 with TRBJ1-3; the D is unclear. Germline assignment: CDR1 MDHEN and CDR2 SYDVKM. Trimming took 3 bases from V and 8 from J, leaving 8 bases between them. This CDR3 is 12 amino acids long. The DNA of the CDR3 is TGTGCCAGCAGTTTTAATTGGGACACCATATATTTT. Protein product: CASSFNWDTIYF.

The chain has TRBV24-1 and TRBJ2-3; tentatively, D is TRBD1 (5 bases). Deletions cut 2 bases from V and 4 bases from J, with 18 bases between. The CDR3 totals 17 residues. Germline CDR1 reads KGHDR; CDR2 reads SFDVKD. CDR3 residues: CATSDSRQGRHADTQYF. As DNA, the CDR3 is TGTGCCACCAGTGATTCCCGGCAGGGAAGACATGCAGATACGCAGTATTTT.

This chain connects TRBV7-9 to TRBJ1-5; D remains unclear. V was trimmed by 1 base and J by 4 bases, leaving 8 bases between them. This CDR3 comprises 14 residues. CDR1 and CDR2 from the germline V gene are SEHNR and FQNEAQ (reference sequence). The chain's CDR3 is CASSLVLGNQPQHF. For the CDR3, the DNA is TGTGCCAGCAGCTTAGTCTTGGGAAATCAGCCCCAGCATTTT. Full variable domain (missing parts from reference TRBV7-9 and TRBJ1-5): DTGVSQNPRHKITKRGQNVTFRCDPISEHNRLYWYRQTLGQGPEFLTYFQNEAQLEKSRLLSDRFSAERPKGSFSTLEIQRTEQGDSAMYLCASSLVLGNQPQHFGDGTRLSIL.

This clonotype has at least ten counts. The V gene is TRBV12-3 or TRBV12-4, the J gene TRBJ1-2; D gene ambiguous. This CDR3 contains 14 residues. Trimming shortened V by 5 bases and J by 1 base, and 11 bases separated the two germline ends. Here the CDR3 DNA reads TGTGCCAGCAGTAACCGAGCCAGTAACTATGGCTACACCTTC. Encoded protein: CASSNRASNYGYTF.

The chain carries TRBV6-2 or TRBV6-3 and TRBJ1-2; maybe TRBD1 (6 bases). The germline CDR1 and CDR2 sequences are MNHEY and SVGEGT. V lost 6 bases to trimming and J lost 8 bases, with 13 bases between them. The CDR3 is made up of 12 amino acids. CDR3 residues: CASSSGAFGYTF. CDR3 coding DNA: TGTGCCAGCAGCTCAGGGGCGTTCGGCTACACCTTC.

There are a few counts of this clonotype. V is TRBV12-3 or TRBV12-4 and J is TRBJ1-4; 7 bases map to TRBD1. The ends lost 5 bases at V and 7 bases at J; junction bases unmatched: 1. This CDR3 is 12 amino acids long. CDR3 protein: CASSPGGEKLFF. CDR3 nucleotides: TGTGCCAGCAGTCCAGGGGGTGAAAAACTGTTTTTT.

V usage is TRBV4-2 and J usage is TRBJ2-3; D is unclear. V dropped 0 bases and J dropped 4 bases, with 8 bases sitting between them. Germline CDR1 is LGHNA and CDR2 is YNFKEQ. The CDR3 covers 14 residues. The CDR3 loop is CASSQDRRPDTQYF. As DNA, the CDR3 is TGTGCCAGCAGCCAAGATAGACGGCCAGATACGCAGTATTTT.

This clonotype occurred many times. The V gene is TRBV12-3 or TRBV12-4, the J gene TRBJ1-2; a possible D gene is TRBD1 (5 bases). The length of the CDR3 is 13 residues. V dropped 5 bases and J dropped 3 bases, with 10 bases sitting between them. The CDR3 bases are TGTGCCAGCAGTGCCGGGGCCTACTATGGCTACACCTTC. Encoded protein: CASSAGAYYGYTF.

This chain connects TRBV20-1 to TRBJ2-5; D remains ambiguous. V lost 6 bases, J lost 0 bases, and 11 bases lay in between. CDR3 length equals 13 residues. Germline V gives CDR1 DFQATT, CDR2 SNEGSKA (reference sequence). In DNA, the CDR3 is TGCAGTGCCCCGCCCGGGCACCAAGAGACCCAGTACTTC. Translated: CSAPPGHQETQYF.